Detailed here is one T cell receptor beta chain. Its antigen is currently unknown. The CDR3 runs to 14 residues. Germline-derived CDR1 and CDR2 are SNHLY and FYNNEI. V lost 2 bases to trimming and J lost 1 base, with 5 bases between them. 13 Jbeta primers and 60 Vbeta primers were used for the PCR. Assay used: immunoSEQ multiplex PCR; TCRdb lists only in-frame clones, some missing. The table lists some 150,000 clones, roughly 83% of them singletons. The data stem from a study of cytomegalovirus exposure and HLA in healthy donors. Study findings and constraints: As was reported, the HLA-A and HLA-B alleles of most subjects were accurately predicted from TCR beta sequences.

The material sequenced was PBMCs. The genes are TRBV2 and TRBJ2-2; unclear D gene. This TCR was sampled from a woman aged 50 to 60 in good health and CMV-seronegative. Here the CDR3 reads CASSESGNTGELFF. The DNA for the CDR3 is TGTGCCAGCAGTGAATCCGGGAACACCGGGGAGCTGTTTTTT.